The 18 T cell receptor beta chains reported below all come from one sample, sequenced in a study of T-cell memory formation after mild COVID-19 (TCRdb year 2021). Library prep was done by 5' RACE. The sequencing machine was an Illumina NovaSeq 6000. Clones were called with MiXCR by TCRdb after fastp trimmed the public reads at Q25, and only in-frame beta chains were retained. All rows with the same CDR3 protein become a single entry with the most common DNA and genes. In all, the sample holds 200,000 to 250,000 distinct CDR3 sequences, and 15% of those were seen once. Under 2.5% of the sample rests with the top ten. Sequencing was carried out using PBMCs or a T cell subset sorted from them (not recorded which). The receptors here all came from an adult woman who had mild COVID-19 (a few samples of this study predate the infection). The sample titles of this study are shuffled in the database, so cell type and time point are left out; the donor was told from shared clones.

The chain joins TRBV27 to TRBJ1-5; D not certain. The CDR3 has 13 amino acids. Germline CDR1 is MNHEY and CDR2 is SMNVEV (reference sequence). V lost 3 bases to trimming and J lost 3 bases, with 6 bases between them. CDR3 protein: CASSFILNQPQHF. The CDR3 region has the DNA TGTGCCAGCAGTTTCATCCTCAATCAGCCCCAGCATTTT.

The chain has TRBV5-1 and TRBJ2-7; 8 bases line up with TRBD1. CDR3 length: 14 amino acids. V dropped 4 bases and J dropped 6; count of bases not matched to a gene: 9. Germline CDR1 and CDR2: SGHRS and YFSETQ. CDR3 nucleotides: TGCGCCAGCAGCCGGTATTCAGGGGGCGGCGAGCAGTACTTC. Amino acids: CASSRYSGGGEQYF.

J is TRBJ1-1 and V is TRBV24-1; 9 bases fit TRBD1. V shed 4 bases and J 2 bases; nucleotides not matched to a gene: 13. CDR3 length: 18 amino acids. Germline V gives CDR1 KGHDR, CDR2 SFDVKD. CDR3 bases: TGTGCCACCAGTGAACCCGGACAGGGGACCCGCCTTAACACTGAAGCTTTCTTT. Amino acid sequence: CATSEPGQGTRLNTEAFF.

The chain has TRBV5-1 and TRBJ1-1, with 9 bases that match TRBD1. The length of the CDR3 is 18 residues. The junction had 16 bases not matched to a gene; V was cut back by 4 bases and J by 3 bases. Germline CDR1 SGHRS, CDR2 YFSETQ. CDR3 bases: TGCGCCAGCAGCGGTGACACAGGGGGCAATTTTGGGTACACTGAAGCTTTCTTT. It yields the protein CASSGDTGGNFGYTEAFF. The entire variable domain, with the rest obtained from reference TRBV5-1 and TRBJ1-1, is as follows: KAGVTQTPRYLIKTRGQQVTLSCSPISGHRSVSWYQQTPGQGLQFLFEYFSETQRNKGNFPGRFSGRQFSNSRSEMNVSTLELGDSALYLCASSGDTGGNFGYTEAFFGQGTRLTVV.

The chain recombines TRBV5-1 with TRBJ1-5; D perhaps matches TRBD1 (5 bases). CDR1 and CDR2 (germline): SGHRS, YFSETQ. V lost 0 bases to trimming and J lost 2 bases, with 12 bases between them. CDR3 length equals 16 residues. CDR3 nucleotide sequence: TGCGCCAGCAGCTTGGCAGGCGGGGGTGGCAATCAGCCCCAGCATTTT. Translated, it gives CASSLAGGGGNQPQHF.

This clonotype showed up many times. The chain combines TRBV7-2 with TRBJ2-5; 7 bases map to TRBD2. J lost 5 bases, V lost 0 bases, and 9 bases had no gene match. There are 16 residues in the CDR3. CDR1 is SGHTA and CDR2 is FQGNSA in the germline V gene. The CDR3 protein is CASSLAASGGRETQYF. The CDR3 bases are TGTGCCAGCAGCTTAGCCGCTAGCGGAGGCCGGGAGACCCAGTACTTC.

The sample holds many counts of this clonotype. This chain uses TRBV7-9 with TRBJ2-1; tentatively, D is TRBD2 (6 bases). Germline assignment: CDR1 SEHNR and CDR2 FQNEAQ (reference sequence). Between the trimmed V and J ends, which lost 1 base and 5 bases, there was a span of 9 bases. This CDR3 has 14 amino acids. CDR3 region: CASSLGTTNNEQFF. The CDR3 bases are TGTGCCAGCAGCTTAGGGACTACCAACAATGAGCAGTTCTTC.

This clonotype has a handful of counts. J is TRBJ2-1 and V is TRBV14; 13 bases line up with TRBD2. Germline V gene data show CDR1 as SGHDN and CDR2 as FVKESK. Trimming at V came to 4 bases and at J to 4 bases, leaving 10 bases not matched to a gene. The CDR3 is 18 amino acids. In nucleotides, the CDR3 is TGTGCCAGCAGCCCCAGACTAGCGGGAGGTAACTCATACAATGAGCAGTTCTTC. As protein: CASSPRLAGGNSYNEQFF.

This clonotype was seen only a few times. The chain combines TRBV27 with TRBJ2-1; tentatively, D is TRBD1 or TRBD2 (5 bases each). Trimming cost V 6 bases and J 3 bases, with 12 bases left between them. This CDR3 spans 14 amino acids. The germline CDR1 and CDR2 sequences are MNHEY and SMNVEV (reference sequence). DNA for the CDR3: TGTGCCAGCAGCCTTCATGGGGGCTACAATGAGCAGTTCTTC. This gives the protein CASSLHGGYNEQFF.

V usage is TRBV25-1 and J usage is TRBJ1-2; weak D call: TRBD1 (5 bases). With 2 bases removed from V and 8 bases from J, the gap between germline ends came to 18 bases. The CDR3 sequence is 15 residues long. Germline CDR1 MGHDK, CDR2 SYGVNS. CDR3 region: CASSERRGAHEGYTF. The CDR3 coding sequence is TGTGCCAGCAGTGAACGGAGAGGGGCCCATGAGGGCTACACCTTC.

This rearrangement joins TRBV11-2 to TRBJ2-6; 7 bases line up with TRBD1. Trimming took 7 bases from V and 0 from J; bases not matched to a gene: 12. Germline V lookup: CDR1 SGHAT, CDR2 FQNNGV. The length of the CDR3 is 18 residues. CDR3 residues: CASINRHRGVSGANVLTF. In nucleotides, the CDR3 is TGTGCCAGCATCAACCGCCACAGGGGCGTCTCTGGGGCCAACGTCCTGACTTTC.

This clonotype has a handful of counts. The V and J genes are TRBV12-3 or TRBV12-4 and TRBJ2-3; the match to TRBD2 covers 14 bases. The CDR3 is 15 residues long. Trimming at V came to 5 bases and at J to 14 bases, leaving 12 bases not matched to a gene. CDR3: CASSPRTSGGPEAYF. The DNA of the CDR3 is TGTGCCAGCAGTCCCCGGACTAGCGGGGGGCCCGAAGCGTATTTT.

This clonotype has a handful of counts. The genes are TRBV10-2 and TRBJ2-7, with 8 bases lining up with TRBD1. CDR3 length: 14 residues. V lost 6 bases and J lost 4; bases outside the gene matches: 8. Per the germline V gene, CDR1 is WSHSY and CDR2 is SAAADI. For the CDR3, the DNA is TGCGCCAGCAGGTCCGGGACAGGAGAGTACGAGCAGTACTTC. Residues: CASRSGTGEYEQYF.

This clonotype was seen a few times. The chain carries TRBV6-5 and TRBJ1-2; the D gene is possibly TRBD1 (6 bases). From germline, CDR1 is MNHEY and CDR2 SVGAGI. This CDR3 is built from 16 residues. V was cut by 5 bases and J by 8 bases, with 24 bases left in between. CDR3 in amino acids: CASSPLSWSGAGGYTF. The CDR3 coding sequence is TGTGCCAGCAGTCCCCTGTCGTGGTCGGGGGCAGGGGGCTACACCTTC.

This clonotype has just a few counts. The rearrangement links TRBV20-1 to TRBJ2-3; 8 bases match TRBD2. Germline values: CDR1 DFQATT, CDR2 SNEGSKA (reference sequence). This CDR3 has 16 amino acids. V dropped 1 base and J dropped 1; count of bases not matched to a gene: 7. The DNA for the CDR3 is TGCAGTGCTAGAGCCCCGGGACTAGTCGGCACAGATACGCAGTATTTT. The encoded protein is CSARAPGLVGTDTQYF.

This clonotype was counted only a few times. The chain joins TRBV11-1 to TRBJ1-1, with D hard to call. V lost 5 bases to trimming and J lost 5 bases, with 24 bases between them. Germline V lookup: CDR1 SGHAT, CDR2 FQDESV (reference sequence). The CDR3 runs 17 residues. The CDR3 coding sequence is TGTGCCAGCAGCAGACACTTTAGTTGGGCAGGTGGTACTGAAGCTTTCTTT. This gives the protein CASSRHFSWAGGTEAFF.

The chain has TRBV3-1 and TRBJ1-1; D is possibly TRBD1 (6 bases). Trimming pared 8 bases from V and 4 bases from J, leaving 17 bases between. This CDR3 has 14 residues. Germline V lookup: CDR1 LGHDT, CDR2 YNNKEL (reference sequence). The chain's CDR3 is CASAQGIGVTEAFF. DNA for the CDR3: TGTGCCAGCGCACAGGGTATTGGTGTCACTGAAGCTTTCTTT.

This clonotype was seen a few times. The V call is TRBV4-1, the J call TRBJ2-1; 13 nucleotides align to TRBD2. CDR1 and CDR2 from the germline V gene are MGHRA and YSYEKL. V was pared by 4 bases and J by 7 bases, with 7 bases of the junction left unmatched. The CDR3 contains 16 residues. The CDR3 DNA is TGCGCCAGCAGCCGCGGACTAGCGGGAGATCTGAATGAGCAGTTCTTC. Encoded protein: CASSRGLAGDLNEQFF.